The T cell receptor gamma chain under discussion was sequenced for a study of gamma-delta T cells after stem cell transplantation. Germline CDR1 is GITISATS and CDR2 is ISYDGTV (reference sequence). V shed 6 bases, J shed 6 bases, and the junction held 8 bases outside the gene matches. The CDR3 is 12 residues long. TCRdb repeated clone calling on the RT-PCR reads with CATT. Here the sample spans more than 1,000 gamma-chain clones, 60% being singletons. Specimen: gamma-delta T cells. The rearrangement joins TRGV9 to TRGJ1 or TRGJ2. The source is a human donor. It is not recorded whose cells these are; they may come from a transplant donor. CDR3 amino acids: CALWFSFYKKLF. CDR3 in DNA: TGTGCCTTGTGGTTCTCCTTTTATAAGAAACTCTTT.